This T cell receptor beta chain was identified in a study of regulatory T cells in long-lasting Graves disease. Study conclusions and caveats: Study was limited to peripheral blood, excluding thyroid tissue. Gene preferences differed: TRBV28, TRBJ1-2, TRBJ2-5 in persistent cases.

This clonotype was seen repeatedly, ten times or more. What it binds is not known. Construction of the TCR beta libraries employed iRepertoire HTBI primers in conjunction with Arm-PCR of CDR3 regions. TCRdb re-called the multiplex PCR reads through MiXCR, storing one row per CDR3 protein. The sample records 440,000 or so distinct CDR3 sequences, roughly 15% being singletons. Time point here: newly diagnosed GD, antithyroid drugs for less than 3 months. Extracted PBMC RNA gave rise to the TCR library. V shed 1 base and J shed 10 bases, with 11 bases lying between them. CDR1 is SGHAT, CDR2 FQNNGV, per germline. The CDR3 has 13 residues. A further study also used this sample, focusing on T cells in Graves' hyperthyroidism and ophthalmopathy. From that second work: Investigators excluded patients with uncontrolled infection, other autoimmune disease, pregnancy or lactation.

The chain employs TRBV11-2 and TRBJ2-1; perhaps TRBD2 as D (6 bases). This specimen consisted of peripheral blood mononuclear cells (PBMCs), obtained at new diagnosis, from a patient treated with antithyroid drugs. This TCR came from a woman aged 25 to 39 with Graves disease. CDR3 DNA sequence: TGTGCCAGCAGCTTAGCACTAGGGAGGGAGCAGTTCTTC. Its translation is CASSLALGREQFF.